The subject of this entry is one T cell receptor beta chain. Its antigen is still unknown. The protocol was immunoSEQ multiplex PCR, while the TCRdb copy is restricted to in-frame clones and leaves out a portion. The profile shows over 100,000 clones, 81% of them singletons. Patients in the study, people with chemo-refractory metastatic non-small-cell lung cancer, received focal radiation plus ipilimumab CTLA-4 blockade. V was shortened by 5 bases and J by 1 base, with 14 bases between the two germline ends. CDR3 length: 15 amino acids. Germline values: CDR1 LNHDA, CDR2 SQIVND (reference sequence). This entry belongs to a study of radiotherapy plus CTLA-4 blockade in lung cancer. Study-level information: Overall, 18% of patients showed an objective response, while 25% to 40% attained disease control. General study points: TCR clones originating in tumors grew in number in blood after radiotherapy plus ipilimumab.

This material consisted of peripheral blood, taken from a patient treated with radiotherapy plus ipilimumab. The clonotype comes from a human donor with non-small cell lung cancer that progressed on radiotherapy plus ipilimumab. Some clones in this sample may be carry-over from other donors' samples. The gene calls are TRBV19 and TRBJ1-2; perhaps TRBD1 as D (6 bases). The CDR3 protein is CASSLWGLLNYGYTF. In DNA form, the CDR3 reads TGTGCCAGTAGTTTATGGGGGCTTCTTAACTATGGCTACACCTTC.